The rows below give T cell receptor beta chains drawn from one sample of a study of OX40 agonist ivuxolimab in advanced cancers. TCRdb's copy holds only in-frame clones and misses some; the assay was immunoSEQ multiplex PCR. The sample has approximately 40,000 clones, around 82% seen once; the top ten hold about 20%. The specimen comprised CD4+ or CD8+ T cells sorted from blood, sampled in a trial of the OX40 agonist ivuxolimab. The receptors were gathered from an adult with an advanced solid tumor such as melanoma, head and neck, liver or kidney cancer. The CDR3 runs from the conserved cysteine through the conserved F or W. A D gene is named only where the DNA matches it firmly. Size is stated for part of the rows, as once, few or many counts, or as a class when the clone is expanded.

D	J	V	size	DNA	CDR3
TRBD1	TRBJ2-7	TRBV27	-	TGTGCCAGCAGCCGGGGGACAGGGGGCTTCTACGAGCAGTACTTC	CASSRGTGGFYEQYF
-	TRBJ1-3	TRBV7-3	-	TGTGCCAGCAGCCTGGGACCGCCCGAATCTGGAAACACCATATATTTT	CASSLGPPESGNTIYF
-	TRBJ2-2	TRBV28	-	TGTGCCAGCAGTTCCCCGGGCCTGAGGGTTACCGGGGAGCTGTTTTTT	CASSSPGLRVTGELFF
TRBD1	TRBJ1-1	TRBV23-1	-	TGCGCCAGCAGTCAAACCGGGACAGTGAACACTGAAGCTTTCTTT	CASSQTGTVNTEAFF
-	TRBJ1-1	TRBV30	-	TGTGCCTGGAGTGACACAGGAAGACGAATGAACACTGAAGCTTTCTTT	CAWSDTGRRMNTEAFF
TRBD2	TRBJ2-7	TRBV14	few	TGTGCCAGCAGCCAAGGAACGGGGGGGGTATACGAGCAGTACTTC	CASSQGTGGVYEQYF
TRBD2	TRBJ2-2	TRBV4-3	-	TGCGCCAGCAGTGACGGGACTAGAGACACCGGGGAGCTGTTTTTT	CASSDGTRDTGELFF
TRBD1	TRBJ2-3	TRBV28	-	TGTGCCAGCAGTATCGAGGACAGGGAGGATACGCAGTATTTT	CASSIEDREDTQYF
-	TRBJ2-3	TRBV28	-	TGTGCCAGCAGTTTTTTGGTGCAGAGAACTAGCACAGATACGCAGTATTTT	CASSFLVQRTSTDTQYF
-	TRBJ1-2	TRBV7-9	-	TGTGCCAGCAGTTCCTCCGGGAACTATGGCTACACCTTC	CASSSSGNYGYTF
-	TRBJ2-7	TRBV27	-	TGTGCCAGCAGTTTATCGATTGGTAGGGTCACCTACGAGCAGTACTTC	CASSLSIGRVTYEQYF
-	TRBJ2-5	TRBV5-4	-	TGTGCCAGCAGCTTGGTTGGCCCAGGAAGGGAGACCCAGTACTTC	CASSLVGPGRETQYF
-	TRBJ1-5	TRBV19	-	TGTGCCAGTAGTATCGGCCTAGGTATTCAGGGGATTAGCAATCAGCCCCAGCATTTT	CASSIGLGIQGISNQPQHF
-	TRBJ2-1	TRBV5-6	many	TGTGCCAGCTCCTCGGAGGCGGGGTTCTACAATGAGCAGTTCTTC	CASSSEAGFYNEQFF
-	TRBJ2-1	TRBV14	-	TGTGCCAGCAGCCCGACCGGGGGGCACAATGAGCAGTTCTTC	CASSPTGGHNEQFF
-	TRBJ2-7	TRBV2	-	TGTGCCAGCAGTGAAACCTTCTCCTACGAGCAGTACTTC	CASSETFSYEQYF
-	TRBJ1-3	TRBV10-3	-	TGTGCCATCAGAAATCACAGGCTTTCCTCTGGAAACACCATATATTTT	CAIRNHRLSSGNTIYF
-	TRBJ1-2	TRBV6-5	-	TGTGCCAGCAGTTACTCTCAGGGACCTAACTATGGCTACACCTTC	CASSYSQGPNYGYTF
TRBD1	TRBJ1-5	TRBV28	-	TGTGCCAGCAGTCATCGGACAGGGGTTTACAATCAGCCCCAGCATTTT	CASSHRTGVYNQPQHF
TRBD1	TRBJ2-1	TRBV9	-	TGTGCCAGCAGCGTATCCGGGACAGGGGTCAATGAGCAGTTCTTC	CASSVSGTGVNEQFF
TRBD1	TRBJ2-7	TRBV7-6	-	TGTGCCAGCAGCCTCGGACAGGGACAGGGAGAGCAGTACTTC	CASSLGQGQGEQYF
-	TRBJ2-3	TRBV7-6	-	TGTGCCAGCAGCCCTGAGGTTAGCACAGATACGCAGTATTTT	CASSPEVSTDTQYF
-	TRBJ2-5	TRBV7-8	-	TGTGCCAGCAGCTTAAGGGTACGGGGGTTGGAGGAGACCCAGTACTTC	CASSLRVRGLEETQYF
-	TRBJ1-2	TRBV7-3	-	TGTGCCAGCAGCCCGACATTGGGCTATGGCTACACCTTC	CASSPTLGYGYTF
-	TRBJ2-1	TRBV30	-	TGTGCCTGGAGTGCTGGGACCAACAATGAGCAGTTCTTC	CAWSAGTNNEQFF
-	TRBJ1-2	TRBV6-1	-	TGTGCCAGCAGTGAAGGAGGCTGGGATTCGAACTATGGCTACACCTTC	CASSEGGWDSNYGYTF
-	TRBJ2-7	TRBV7-9	medium-sized	TGTGCCAGCAGCGAGGAGGATTACGAGCAGTACTTC	CASSEEDYEQYF
-	TRBJ2-2	TRBV4-1	-	TGCGCCAGCAGCCAAGGCACGAACACCGGGGAGCTGTTTTTT	CASSQGTNTGELFF
-	TRBJ1-1	TRBV7-9	-	TGTGCCAGCAGCTTGGGAGGGGACACTGAAGCTTTCTTT	CASSLGGDTEAFF
-	TRBJ2-2	TRBV6-1	-	TGTGCCAGCCAGGGAAGGGACCCAACACCCGGGGAGCTGTTTTTT	CASQGRDPTPGELFF
-	TRBJ1-1	TRBV30	-	TGTGCCTGGAATGAGGATGGGGTCACTGAAGCTTTCTTT	CAWNEDGVTEAFF
TRBD2	TRBJ2-3	TRBV5-1	-	TGCGCCAGCAGCTTGCGTATAGCGGGAGGGCCTACAGATACGCAGTATTTT	CASSLRIAGGPTDTQYF
-	TRBJ2-1	TRBV5-1	few	TGCGCCAGCAGCTCGCCCCTCGGCGGGGAGACTCAAAATGAGCAGTTCTTC	CASSSPLGGETQNEQFF
-	TRBJ2-7	TRBV6-6	-	TGTGCCAGCAGTTACTCTGGGGGCAGTACCTACGAGCAGTACTTC	CASSYSGGSTYEQYF
-	TRBJ2-3	TRBV28	few	TGTGCCAGTTCCAAGCTTAGCACAGATACGCAGTATTTT	CASSKLSTDTQYF
TRBD2	TRBJ2-3	TRBV6-1	-	TGTGCCAGCAGTGGATTAATTGGACTAGCGGGAGGGGATACGCAGTATTTT	CASSGLIGLAGGDTQYF
-	TRBJ2-7	TRBV27	-	TGTGCCAGCAGTTTATATGCAGGGAACTACGAGCAGTACTTC	CASSLYAGNYEQYF
TRBD1	TRBJ2-2	TRBV4-3	once	TGCGCCAGCAAACAGGGGGTCGCCACCGGGGAGCTGTTTTTT	CASKQGVATGELFF
TRBD2	TRBJ2-3	TRBV4-3	few	TGCGCCAGCAGCCCCGGACTAGTAGCAGATACGCAGTATTTT	CASSPGLVADTQYF
-	TRBJ2-3	TRBV28	-	TGTGCCAGCAGTTTGGACAACACAGATACGCAGTATTTT	CASSLDNTDTQYF
-	TRBJ2-7	TRBV5-4	-	TGTGCCAGCAGCGCGGTGGGGGGATTCTACGAGCAGTACTTC	CASSAVGGFYEQYF
-	TRBJ2-7	TRBV29-1	-	TGCAGCACAAGGGCGGGCTACGAGCAGTACTTC	CSTRAGYEQYF
-	TRBJ2-1	TRBV6-5	-	TGTGCCAGCAGTTACGGCTGGAACAATGAGCAGTTCTTC	CASSYGWNNEQFF
-	TRBJ1-2	TRBV2	-	TGTGCCAGCAGTGACGGGCAGGGTAGGAACTATGGCTACACCTTC	CASSDGQGRNYGYTF
TRBD1	TRBJ2-5	TRBV4-1	-	TGCGCCAGCAGCCGACAATCCCGGGACAGGGGGCCAGAGACCCAGTACTTC	CASSRQSRDRGPETQYF
-	TRBJ1-3	TRBV7-9	once	TGTGCCAGCAGCTTAGGAGGGGCGGACACCATATATTTT	CASSLGGADTIYF
-	TRBJ2-3	TRBV7-6	-	TGTGCCAGCAGCTCCAGTCCCACAGATACGCAGTATTTT	CASSSSPTDTQYF
TRBD2	TRBJ2-1	TRBV30	-	TGTGCCTGGAGGTCCGGGGAGGGAAAAGGGGAGCAGTTCTTC	CAWRSGEGKGEQFF
TRBD2	TRBJ2-1	TRBV4-1	-	TGCGCCAGCAGCCAAGAAGGAAGCGGGATGAGCTCCTACAATGAGCAGTTCTTC	CASSQEGSGMSSYNEQFF